This TCR beta chain is from a study of response to subunit inactivated influenza vaccine. From the RT-PCR reads, TCRdb called clonotypes with MiXCR, one entry per CDR3 protein. The table lists 610,000 or so distinct CDR3 sequences, approximately 14% of them singletons. Study-wide points: That few new T cells are recruited by each seasonal influenza vaccination was the authors' suggestion.

At least ten counts were recorded for this clonotype. Its cognate antigen is unknown. The CDR3 runs to 13 residues. V lost 8 bases and J lost 2, with 12 bases in between. Sequenced material: PBMCs from blood, taken about 13 days after vaccination. V gene TRBV12-3 or TRBV12-4 combines with J gene TRBJ1-2; a possible D gene is TRBD1 (6 bases). The receptor was isolated from a man aged 50 to 59 who received an inactivated influenza vaccine. The CDR3, as DNA: TGTGCCAGCGGACAGACAGTGAACTATGGCTACACCTTC. The encoded protein is CASGQTVNYGYTF.